This paragraph reports one T cell receptor beta chain. The data derive from a study of blood T cell repertoires in COVID-19. In the authors' methods: Scientists estimated how many nucleated cells there were by amplifying reference gene primers. Some clones are missing from TCRdb's copy, which holds only in-frame ones; the method was immunoSEQ multiplex PCR. The V and J calls and clone size come from that table; D and trimming were worked out from the DNA. Counted here are over 300,000 clones, more than 75% occurring once; the ten biggest clones make up over 0.9%. Grouping used clinical history reported by participants in a survey and questionnaire. Germline assignment: CDR1 SGHNT and CDR2 YYREEE (reference sequence). V was pared by 4 bases and J by 4 bases, with 7 bases of the junction left unmatched. This CDR3 has 14 amino acids.

This clonotype was sampled from a woman aged 25-40 years with acute COVID-19. The sequenced material came from PBMCs or T cells enriched from blood (not recorded which). V and J are TRBV5-4 and TRBJ1-2; 7 nucleotides match TRBD1. The CDR3 DNA reads as TGTGCCAGCAGCCCGGGACAGACACTCTATGGCTACACCTTC. Protein: CASSPGQTLYGYTF.